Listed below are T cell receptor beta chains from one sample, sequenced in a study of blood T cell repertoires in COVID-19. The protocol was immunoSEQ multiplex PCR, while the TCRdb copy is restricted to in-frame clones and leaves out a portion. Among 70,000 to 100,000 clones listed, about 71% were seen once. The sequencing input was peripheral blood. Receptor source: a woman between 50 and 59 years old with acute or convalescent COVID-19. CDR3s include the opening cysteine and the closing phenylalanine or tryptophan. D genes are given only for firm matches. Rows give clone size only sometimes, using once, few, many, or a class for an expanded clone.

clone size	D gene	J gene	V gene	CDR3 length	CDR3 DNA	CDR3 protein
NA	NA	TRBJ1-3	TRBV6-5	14	TGTGCCAGCAAGTCAGGGGTAGCTGGAAACACCATATATTTT	CASKSGVAGNTIYF
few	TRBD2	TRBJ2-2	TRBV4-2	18	TGTGCCAGCAGCCAAGAACCAGCGGGGGGGCCGGGCACCGGGGAGCTGTTTTTT	CASSQEPAGGPGTGELFF
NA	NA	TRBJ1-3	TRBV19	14	TGTGCCAGTAGTATTCCCGGGATTGGAAACACCATATATTTT	CASSIPGIGNTIYF
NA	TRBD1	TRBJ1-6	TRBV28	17	TGTGCCAGCAGTTTGGACAGGATGAGCTCCTATAATTCACCCCTCCACTTT	CASSLDRMSSYNSPLHF
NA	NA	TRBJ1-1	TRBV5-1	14	TGCGCCAGCAGGCAGGGTATCGTAGGCACTGAAGCTTTCTTT	CASRQGIVGTEAFF
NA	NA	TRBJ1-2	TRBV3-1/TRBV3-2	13	TGTGCCAGCAGCCAAGGGCTAGACTATGGCTACACCTTC	CASSQGLDYGYTF
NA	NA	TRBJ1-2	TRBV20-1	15	TGCAGTGCCAGTACGTTTGAGGGTTCTAACTATGGCTACACCTTC	CSASTFEGSNYGYTF
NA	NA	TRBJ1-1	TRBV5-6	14	TGTGCCAGCAGCCCTCGGGAGGGGGTCTCTGAAGCTTTCTTT	CASSPREGVSEAFF
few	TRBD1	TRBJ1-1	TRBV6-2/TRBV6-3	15	TGTGCCAGCAGTTACGGGGGACAGGGATTTACTGAAGCTTTCTTT	CASSYGGQGFTEAFF
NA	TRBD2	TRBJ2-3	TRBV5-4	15	TGTGCCAGCAGCGAGGGACTAGCGATGACAGATACGCAGTATTTT	CASSEGLAMTDTQYF
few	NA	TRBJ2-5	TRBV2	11	TGTGCCAGCGGACTACTCGGGACCCAGTACTTC	CASGLLGTQYF
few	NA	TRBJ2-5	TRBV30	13	TGTGCCTGGAGTGGACTAGGGTCGGGGACCCAGTACTTC	CAWSGLGSGTQYF
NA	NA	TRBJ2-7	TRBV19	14	TGTGCCAGTAGGCCCCGTCAGGGAACCTACGAGCAGTACTTC	CASRPRQGTYEQYF
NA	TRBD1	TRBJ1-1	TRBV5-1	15	TGCGCCAGCAGCGCGCCTACAGGGGGTAACACTGAAGCTTTCTTT	CASSAPTGGNTEAFF
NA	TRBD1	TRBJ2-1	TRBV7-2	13	TGTGCCAGCAGCTTAAGGGGGCCGAATGAGCAGTTCTTC	CASSLRGPNEQFF
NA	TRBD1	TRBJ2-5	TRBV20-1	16	TGCAGTGCTAGTTCCCTGGACAGGGACTCCCAAGAGACCCAGTACTTC	CSASSLDRDSQETQYF
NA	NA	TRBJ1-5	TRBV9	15	TGTGCCAGCAGCGTAACTATAGGGGACAATCAGCCCCAGCATTTT	CASSVTIGDNQPQHF
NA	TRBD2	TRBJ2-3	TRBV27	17	TGTGCCAGCAGTTTGACCGGGACTAGCGGATACACAGATACGCAGTATTTT	CASSLTGTSGYTDTQYF
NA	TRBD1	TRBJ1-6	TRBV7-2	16	TGTGCCAGCAGCATTGCGGAGGGGGCGAGTAATTCACCCCTCCACTTT	CASSIAEGASNSPLHF
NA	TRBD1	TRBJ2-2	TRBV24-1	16	TGTGCCACCAGTGATTGGACAGGCGGGAACACCGGGGAGCTGTTTTTT	CATSDWTGGNTGELFF
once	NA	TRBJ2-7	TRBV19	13	TGTGCCAGTTCGCCCGCAGGGGCCTACGAGCAGTACTTC	CASSPAGAYEQYF
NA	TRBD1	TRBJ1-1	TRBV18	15	TGTGCCAGCACCACCGGGACAGGGCGAGGGGTTGAAGCTTTCTTT	CASTTGTGRGVEAFF
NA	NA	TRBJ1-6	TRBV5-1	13	TGCGCCAGCAGCTTGGGGGGGGATTCACCCCTCCACTTT	CASSLGGDSPLHF
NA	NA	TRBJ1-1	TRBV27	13	TGTGCCAGCAGTCGACTCTGGAACACTGAAGCTTTCTTT	CASSRLWNTEAFF
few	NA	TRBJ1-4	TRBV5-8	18	TGTGCCAGCAGCCACACCGTCGCGACAGCTGCAACTAATGAAAAACTGTTTTTT	CASSHTVATAATNEKLFF
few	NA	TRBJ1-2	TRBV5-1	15	TGCGCCAGCAGCTTGGGGCAGAATCCATCGGGAGGCTACACCTTC	CASSLGQNPSGGYTF
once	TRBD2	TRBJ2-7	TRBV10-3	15	TGTGCCATCAGAGAGGGGAGGGCTGACTCCTACGAGCAGTACTTC	CAIREGRADSYEQYF
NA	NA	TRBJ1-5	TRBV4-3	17	TGCGCCAGCAGCCAAGATGGACACCACGGGAGCAATCAGCCCCAGCATTTT	CASSQDGHHGSNQPQHF
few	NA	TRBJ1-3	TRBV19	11	TGTGCCAGTAGTATGGGGCGCACCATATATTTT	CASSMGRTIYF
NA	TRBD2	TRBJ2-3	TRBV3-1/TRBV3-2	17	TGTGCCAGCAGCCAAGATCCTCCGCGGGGGAGCACAGATACGCAGTATTTT	CASSQDPPRGSTDTQYF
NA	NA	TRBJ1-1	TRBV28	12	TGTGCCTCTCAAGGGGGGGAGCGAAGAGCTTTCTTT	CASQGGERRAFF
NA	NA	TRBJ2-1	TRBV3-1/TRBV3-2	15	TGTGCCAGCAGCCAATTAGGAGGTGGAGGCGGTGAGCAGTTCTTC	CASSQLGGGGGEQFF
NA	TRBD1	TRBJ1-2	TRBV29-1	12	TGCAGCGCCAGAGGACAGGGAGATGGCTACACCTTC	CSARGQGDGYTF
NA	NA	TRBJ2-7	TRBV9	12	TGTGCCAGCAGCGTAGGAACTAACGAGCAGTACTTC	CASSVGTNEQYF
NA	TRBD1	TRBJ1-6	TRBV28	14	TGTGCCAGCAGTTTCCGACAGGGGAATTCACCCCTCCACTTT	CASSFRQGNSPLHF
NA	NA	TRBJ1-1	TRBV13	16	TGTGCCAGCAGCCTACAGGGTACACCCCTGAACACTGAAGCTTTCTTT	CASSLQGTPLNTEAFF
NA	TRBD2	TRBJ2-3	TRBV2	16	TGTGCCAGCAGTGAATTGGGGGGGTTGGGCACAGATACGCAGTATTTT	CASSELGGLGTDTQYF
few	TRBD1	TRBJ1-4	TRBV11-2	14	TGTGCCAGCAGCAGGGACAGAAAGAATGAAAAACTGTTTTTT	CASSRDRKNEKLFF
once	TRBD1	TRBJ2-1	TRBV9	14	TGTGCCAGCAGCGTAGGGGACAGATACAATGAGCAGTTCTTC	CASSVGDRYNEQFF
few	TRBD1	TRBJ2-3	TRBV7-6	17	TGTGCCAGCAGCTCAAAGACCGGGACAGCTGGCACAGATACGCAGTATTTT	CASSSKTGTAGTDTQYF
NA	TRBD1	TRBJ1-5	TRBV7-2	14	TGTGCCAGCAGCTTGGACAGGGTCAATCAGCCCCAGCATTTT	CASSLDRVNQPQHF
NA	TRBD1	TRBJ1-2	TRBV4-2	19	TGTGCCAGCAGCCACTTAGGACAGGGCTACACTCCCGCCAACTATGGCTACACCTTC	CASSHLGQGYTPANYGYTF
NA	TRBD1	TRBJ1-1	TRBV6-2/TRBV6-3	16	TGTGCCAGCAGCCAAGGGGGTACAGGGGGTGTTACTGAAGCTTTCTTT	CASSQGGTGGVTEAFF
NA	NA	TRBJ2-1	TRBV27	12	TGTGCCAGCGGCCGATCCTACAATGAGCAGTTCTTC	CASGRSYNEQFF
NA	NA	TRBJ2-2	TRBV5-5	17	TGTGCCAGCAGCGGCAACAGGGACCCTCTTAACACCGGGGAGCTGTTTTTT	CASSGNRDPLNTGELFF
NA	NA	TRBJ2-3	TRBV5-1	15	TGCGCCAGCAGCTTGGAATCGAGGGAGCGGGATACGCAGTATTTT	CASSLESRERDTQYF
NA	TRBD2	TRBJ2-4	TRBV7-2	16	TGTGCCAGCAGTCCAAGCGGGGGACTAGCCAAAAACATTCAGTACTTC	CASSPSGGLAKNIQYF
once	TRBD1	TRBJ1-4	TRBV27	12	TGTGCCAGCAGGACAGGGATGGAAAAACTGTTTTTT	CASRTGMEKLFF
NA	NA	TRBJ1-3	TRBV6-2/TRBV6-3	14	TGTGCCAGCAGTTACGGCGGGGCTGGAAACACCATATATTTT	CASSYGGAGNTIYF
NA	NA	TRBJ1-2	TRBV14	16	TGTGCCAGCAGCCAAGACCGGGTAGCGGGGAGCTATGGCTACACCTTC	CASSQDRVAGSYGYTF
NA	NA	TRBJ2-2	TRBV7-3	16	TGTGCCAGCAGCCTTGCAGGCGGGCCAGGTACCGGGGAGCTGTTTTTT	CASSLAGGPGTGELFF
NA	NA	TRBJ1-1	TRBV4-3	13	TGCGCCAGCAGCCGAGCAATGAACACTGAAGCTTTCTTT	CASSRAMNTEAFF
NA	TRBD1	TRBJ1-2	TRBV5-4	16	TGTGCCAGCAGCCCCCCACCGGGACAGGGATTAGGGGGCTACACCTTC	CASSPPPGQGLGGYTF
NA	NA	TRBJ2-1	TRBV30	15	TGTGCCTGGAGCGCACTACGAACCTCCTACAATGAGCAGTTCTTC	CAWSALRTSYNEQFF